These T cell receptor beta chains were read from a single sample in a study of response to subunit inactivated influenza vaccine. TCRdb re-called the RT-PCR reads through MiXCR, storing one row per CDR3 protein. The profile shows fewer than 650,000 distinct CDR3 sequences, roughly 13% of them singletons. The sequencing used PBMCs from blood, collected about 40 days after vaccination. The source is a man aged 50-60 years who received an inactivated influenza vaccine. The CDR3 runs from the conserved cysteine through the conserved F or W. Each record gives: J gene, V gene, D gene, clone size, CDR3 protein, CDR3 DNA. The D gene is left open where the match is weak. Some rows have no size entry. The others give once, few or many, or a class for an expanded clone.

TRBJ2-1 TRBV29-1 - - CSVVGVSSYNEQFF TGCAGCGTTGTAGGGGTCTCGTCCTACAATGAGCAGTTCTTC
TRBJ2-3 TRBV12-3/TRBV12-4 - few CASSLKGQATQYF TGTGCCAGCAGTTTAAAAGGGCAGGCTACGCAGTATTTT
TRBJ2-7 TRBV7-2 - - CASSPHQGYEQYF TGTGCCAGCAGCCCCCACCAGGGGTACGAGCAGTACTTC
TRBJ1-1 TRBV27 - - CASSFVYETEEAFF TGTGCCAGCAGTTTCGTATATGAGACAGAAGAAGCTTTCTTT
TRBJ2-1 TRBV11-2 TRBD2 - CASSLDSGRHNEQFF TGTGCCAGCAGCTTAGATAGCGGGAGACACAATGAGCAGTTCTTC
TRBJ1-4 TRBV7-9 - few CASSSTGTDYEKLFF TGTGCCAGCAGCTCGACCGGGACGGATTATGAAAAACTGTTTTTT
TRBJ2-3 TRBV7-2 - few CASSFFDTQYF TGTGCCAGCAGCTTTTTTGATACGCAGTATTTT
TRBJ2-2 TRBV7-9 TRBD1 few CASYRGTGNYWPGELFF TGTGCCAGCTATCGGGGGACAGGGAACTATTGGCCCGGGGAGCTGTTTTTT
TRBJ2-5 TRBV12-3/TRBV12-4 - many CASRNKETQYF TGTGCCAGCAGGAACAAAGAGACCCAGTACTTC
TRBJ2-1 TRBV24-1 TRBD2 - CATSEAPGGSSYNEQFF TGTGCCACCAGTGAGGCGCCGGGCGGGAGCTCCTACAATGAGCAGTTCTTC
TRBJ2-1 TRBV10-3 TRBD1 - CAISVEQGIYNEQFF TGTGCCATCAGTGTGGAACAGGGGATCTACAATGAGCAGTTCTTC
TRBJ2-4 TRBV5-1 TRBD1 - CASSSTGGLNIQYF TGCGCCAGCAGCTCGACAGGGGGCCTAAACATTCAGTACTTC
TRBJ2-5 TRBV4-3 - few CASSQGGMGETQYF TGCGCCAGCAGCCAAGGCGGGATGGGCGAGACCCAGTACTTC
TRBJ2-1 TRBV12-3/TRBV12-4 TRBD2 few CASSLGPWREGDEQFF TGTGCCAGCAGTTTAGGGCCTTGGCGGGAGGGGGATGAGCAGTTCTTC
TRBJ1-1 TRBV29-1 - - CSVTGQRRTEAFF TGCAGCGTTACCGGACAACGGCGCACTGAAGCTTTCTTT
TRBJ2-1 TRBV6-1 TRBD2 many CASSPWTGSTTGTSEFF TGTGCCAGCAGTCCTTGGACAGGCTCTACTACCGGGACTAGCGAGTTCTTC
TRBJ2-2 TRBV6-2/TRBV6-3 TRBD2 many CAIPGLVSGELFF TGTGCCATCCCGGGACTAGTTTCCGGGGAGCTGTTTTTT
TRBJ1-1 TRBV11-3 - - CASSLNSLSEAFF TGTGCCAGCAGCTTAAACTCGCTTTCTGAAGCTTTCTTT
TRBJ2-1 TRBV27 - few CASSTTLGRYNEQFF TGTGCCAGCAGTACCACACTAGGCCGGTACAATGAGCAGTTCTTC
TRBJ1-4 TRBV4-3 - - CASSHGLTEQLGIVYEKLFF TGCGCCAGCAGCCATGGTCTAACGGAGCAGCTAGGGATTGTGTATGAAAAACTGTTTTTT
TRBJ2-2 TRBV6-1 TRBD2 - CASRKLAGASGELFF TGTGCCAGCAGGAAACTAGCGGGAGCATCCGGGGAGCTGTTTTTT
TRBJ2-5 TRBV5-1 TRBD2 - CASSSLAGAQETQYF TGCGCCAGCAGCTCGCTAGCGGGGGCCCAAGAGACCCAGTACTTC
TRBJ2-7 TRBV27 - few CASSARDISYEQYF TGTGCCAGCAGTGCCCGGGACATCTCCTACGAGCAGTACTTC
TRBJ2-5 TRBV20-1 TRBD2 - CSARGFQRERETQYF TGCAGTGCTAGAGGGTTTCAGCGGGAGAGAGAGACCCAGTACTTC
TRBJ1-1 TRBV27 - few CASRNAWGGNTEAFF TGTGCCAGCAGAAATGCATGGGGCGGGAACACTGAAGCTTTCTTT
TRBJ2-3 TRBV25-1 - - CASSASGGSTDTQYF TGTGCCAGCAGTGCTTCAGGAGGAAGCACAGATACGCAGTATTTT
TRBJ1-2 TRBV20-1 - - CSARDWDPGNYGYTF TGCAGTGCTAGAGATTGGGACCCCGGCAACTATGGCTACACCTTC
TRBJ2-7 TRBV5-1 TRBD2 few CASSLGSFAGGLGYEQYF TGCGCCAGCAGCTTGGGCTCATTCGCGGGAGGGTTGGGCTACGAGCAGTACTTC
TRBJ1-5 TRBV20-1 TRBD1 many CSARAGTGDFQPQHF TGCAGTGCTAGGGCCGGGACAGGGGATTTTCAGCCCCAGCATTTT
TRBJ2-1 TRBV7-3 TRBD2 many CASSLTGGRANEQFF TGTGCCAGCAGCTTAACTGGCGGGAGGGCTAATGAGCAGTTCTTC
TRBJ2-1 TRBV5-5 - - CASTSRDFPYNEQFF TGTGCCAGCACCAGCCGGGACTTTCCGTACAATGAGCAGTTCTTC
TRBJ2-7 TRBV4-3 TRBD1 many CASSEGTGGFYEQYF TGCGCCAGCAGCGAAGGGACAGGGGGTTTCTACGAGCAGTACTTC
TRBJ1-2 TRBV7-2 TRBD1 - CASSVTGGSFGYTF TGTGCCAGCAGCGTGACAGGGGGCTCTTTTGGCTACACCTTC
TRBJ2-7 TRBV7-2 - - CASSTSRGSGYEQYF TGTGCCAGCAGCACATCCCGTGGCAGTGGCTACGAGCAGTACTTC
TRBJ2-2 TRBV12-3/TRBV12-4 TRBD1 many CASSPGQGIFSDTGELFF TGTGCCAGCAGTCCGGGACAGGGAATATTTTCGGACACCGGGGAGCTGTTTTTT
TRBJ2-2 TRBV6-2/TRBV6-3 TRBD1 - CASSSSGQSPGELFF TGTGCCAGCAGTTCCTCGGGACAGTCTCCCGGGGAGCTGTTTTTT
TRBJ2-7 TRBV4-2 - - CASSQELGTYEQYF TGTGCCAGCAGCCAAGAGCTGGGAACCTACGAGCAGTACTTC
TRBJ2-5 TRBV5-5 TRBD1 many CASSPTGGRETQYF TGTGCCAGCAGCCCGACAGGGGGTCGGGAGACCCAGTACTTC
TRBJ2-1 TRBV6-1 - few CASSEGNYNEQFF TGTGCCAGCAGTGAGGGGAACTACAATGAGCAGTTCTTC
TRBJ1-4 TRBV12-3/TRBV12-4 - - CASSSWGESELFF TGTGCCAGCAGTTCCTGGGGGGAGAGCGAACTGTTTTTT
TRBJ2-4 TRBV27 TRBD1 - CASSLVSTGVKNIQYF TGTGCCAGCAGTTTAGTGTCGACAGGGGTCAAAAACATTCAGTACTTC
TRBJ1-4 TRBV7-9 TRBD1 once CASSFPLTGAREKLFF TGTGCCAGCAGCTTCCCCTTGACAGGGGCCCGGGAAAAACTGTTTTTT
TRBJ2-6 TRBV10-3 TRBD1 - CAIRGPDREISGANVLTF TGTGCCATCAGGGGCCCGGACAGGGAAATATCTGGGGCCAACGTCCTGACTTTC